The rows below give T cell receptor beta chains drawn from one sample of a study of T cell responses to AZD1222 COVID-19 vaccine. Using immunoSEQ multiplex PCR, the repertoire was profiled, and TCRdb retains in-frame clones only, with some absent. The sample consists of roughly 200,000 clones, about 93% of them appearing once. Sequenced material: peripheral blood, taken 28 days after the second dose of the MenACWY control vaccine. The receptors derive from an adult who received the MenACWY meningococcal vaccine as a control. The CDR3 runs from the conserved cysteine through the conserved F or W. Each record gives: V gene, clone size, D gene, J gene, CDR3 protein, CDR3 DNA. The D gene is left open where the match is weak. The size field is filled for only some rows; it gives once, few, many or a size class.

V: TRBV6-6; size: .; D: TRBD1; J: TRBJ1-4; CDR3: CASSAGTGGEKLFF; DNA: TGTGCCAGCAGTGCCGGGACAGGGGGCGAAAAACTGTTTTTT
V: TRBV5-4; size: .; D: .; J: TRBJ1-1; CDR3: CASSLVPGRDTEAFF; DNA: TGTGCCAGCAGCTTGGTCCCGGGACGGGATACTGAAGCTTTCTTT
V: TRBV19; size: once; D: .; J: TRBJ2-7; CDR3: CASTGSYYEQYF; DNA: TGTGCCAGTACGGGGAGCTACTACGAGCAGTACTTC
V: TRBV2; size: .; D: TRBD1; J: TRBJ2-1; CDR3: CASRVKDRGNNEQFF; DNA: TGTGCCAGCAGGGTTAAGGACAGGGGGAACAATGAGCAGTTCTTC
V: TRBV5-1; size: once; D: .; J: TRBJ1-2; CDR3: CASSDPGRRDGYTF; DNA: TGCGCCAGCAGCGACCCTGGACGGCGAGATGGCTACACCTTC
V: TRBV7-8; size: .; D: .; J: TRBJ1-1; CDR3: CASRVTGRMNTEAFF; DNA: TGTGCCAGCAGAGTTACGGGACGGATGAACACTGAAGCTTTCTTT
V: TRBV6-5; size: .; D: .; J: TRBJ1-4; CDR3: CASSYPIEGVGEKLFF; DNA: TGTGCCAGCAGTTACCCTATCGAAGGGGTCGGTGAAAAACTGTTTTTT
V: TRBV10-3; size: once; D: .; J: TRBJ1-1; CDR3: CAISGRGLTEAFF; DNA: TGTGCCATCAGTGGTAGGGGACTCACTGAAGCTTTCTTT
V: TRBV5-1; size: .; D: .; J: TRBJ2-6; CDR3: CASSGWEYGANVLTF; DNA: TGCGCCAGCAGCGGTTGGGAGTACGGGGCCAACGTCCTGACTTTC
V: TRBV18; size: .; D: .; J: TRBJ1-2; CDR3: CASSGGTNYGYTF; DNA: TGTGCCAGCTCAGGGGGCACTAACTATGGCTACACCTTC
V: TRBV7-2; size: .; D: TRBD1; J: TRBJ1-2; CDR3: CASSSRQGSHSNYGYTF; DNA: TGTGCCAGCAGCTCTCGACAGGGGAGTCACTCTAACTATGGCTACACCTTC
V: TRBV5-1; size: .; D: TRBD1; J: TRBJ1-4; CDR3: CASSLNTGAQEKLFF; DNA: TGCGCCAGCAGCTTAAACACAGGGGCCCAAGAAAAACTGTTTTTT
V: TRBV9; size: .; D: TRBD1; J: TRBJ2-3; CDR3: CASSLTGLHTDTQYF; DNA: TGTGCCAGCAGCCTGACAGGGCTCCACACAGATACGCAGTATTTT
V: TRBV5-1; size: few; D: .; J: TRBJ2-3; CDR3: CASRVQSTDTQYF; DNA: TGCGCCAGCAGGGTCCAGAGCACAGATACGCAGTATTTT
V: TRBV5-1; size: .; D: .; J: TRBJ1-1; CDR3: CASRGGPGGTEAFF; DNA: TGCGCCAGCAGGGGGGGGCCCGGCGGCACTGAAGCTTTCTTT
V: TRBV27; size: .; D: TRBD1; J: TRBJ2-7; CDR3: CASSQTGATSYEQYF; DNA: TGTGCCAGCAGCCAAACAGGGGCTACCTCCTACGAGCAGTACTTC
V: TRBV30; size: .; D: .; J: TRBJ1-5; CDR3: CAWSVLNSNQPQHF; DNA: TGTGCCTGGAGTGTACTCAATAGCAATCAGCCCCAGCATTTT
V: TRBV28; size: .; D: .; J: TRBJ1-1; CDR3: CASRSVNTEAFF; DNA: TGTGCCAGCAGATCAGTGAACACTGAAGCTTTCTTT
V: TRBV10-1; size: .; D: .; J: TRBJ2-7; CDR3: CASSEWRTSGDEQYF; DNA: TGCGCCAGCAGTGAATGGAGGACTTCGGGGGACGAGCAGTACTTC
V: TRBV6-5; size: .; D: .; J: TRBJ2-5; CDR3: CASSFRDLLETQYF; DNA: TGTGCCAGCAGTTTCCGGGACCTTTTAGAGACCCAGTACTTC
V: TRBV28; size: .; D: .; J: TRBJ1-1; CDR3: CASSLAWNTEAFF; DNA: TGTGCCAGCAGTTTGGCATGGAACACTGAAGCTTTCTTT
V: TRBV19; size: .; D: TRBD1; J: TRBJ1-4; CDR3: CASSNRGSTNEKLFF; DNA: TGTGCCAGTAGTAACAGGGGCTCAACTAATGAAAAACTGTTTTTT
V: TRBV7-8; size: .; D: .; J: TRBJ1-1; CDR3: CASSLSLPTRYTEAFF; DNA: TGTGCCAGCAGCTTGTCCCTCCCTACACGATACACTGAAGCTTTCTTT
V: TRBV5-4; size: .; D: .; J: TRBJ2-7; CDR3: CASSQRGIPPHEQYF; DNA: TGTGCCAGCAGCCAACGGGGGATCCCCCCCCACGAGCAGTACTTC
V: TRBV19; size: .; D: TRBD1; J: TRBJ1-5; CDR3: CASSRSGTAFNQPQHF; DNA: TGTGCCAGTAGTAGATCCGGGACAGCCTTTAATCAGCCCCAGCATTTT
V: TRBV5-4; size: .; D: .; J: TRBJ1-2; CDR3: CASSFQGRNGYTF; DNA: TGTGCCAGCAGCTTCCAGGGAAGGAATGGCTACACCTTC
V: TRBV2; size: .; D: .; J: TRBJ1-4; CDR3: CASNWDGNEKLFF; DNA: TGTGCCAGCAACTGGGACGGTAATGAAAAACTGTTTTTT
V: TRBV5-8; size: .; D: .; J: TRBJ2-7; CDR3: CASSSRRKSSYEQYF; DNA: TGTGCCAGCAGCTCCCGGCGCAAAAGCTCCTACGAGCAGTACTTC
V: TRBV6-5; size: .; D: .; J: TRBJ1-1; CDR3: CASSYSSGRMGTEAFF; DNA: TGTGCCAGCAGTTACTCCTCGGGGCGGATGGGAACTGAAGCTTTCTTT
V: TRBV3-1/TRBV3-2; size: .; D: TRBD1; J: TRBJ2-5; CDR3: CASSQDWTGGLRGQYF; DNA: TGTGCCAGCAGCCAAGACTGGACAGGGGGCTTGAGAGGCCAGTACTTC
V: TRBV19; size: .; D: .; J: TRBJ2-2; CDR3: CASSLGQAGELFF; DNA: TGTGCCAGTAGTCTGGGTCAGGCCGGGGAGCTGTTTTTT
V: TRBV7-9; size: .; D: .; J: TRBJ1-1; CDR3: CASSSWTGGNTEAFF; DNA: TGTGCCAGCAGCTCGTGGACCGGAGGGAACACTGAAGCTTTCTTT
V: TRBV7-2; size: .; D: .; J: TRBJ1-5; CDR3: CASSSRTNQPQHF; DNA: TGTGCCAGCAGCTCACGGACCAATCAGCCCCAGCATTTT
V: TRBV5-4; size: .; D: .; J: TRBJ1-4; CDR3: CASSLGGAGHEKLFF; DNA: TGTGCCAGCAGCTTGGGGGGCGCCGGACATGAAAAACTGTTTTTT
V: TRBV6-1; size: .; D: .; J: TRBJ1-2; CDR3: CASTQRRVEGYTF; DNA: TGTGCCAGCACTCAACGGCGGGTGGAAGGCTACACCTTC
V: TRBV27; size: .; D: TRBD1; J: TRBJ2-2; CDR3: CASSLNWDRVQRGWLFF; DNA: TGTGCCAGCAGTCTAAATTGGGACAGGGTTCAGCGTGGCTGGCTGTTTTTT